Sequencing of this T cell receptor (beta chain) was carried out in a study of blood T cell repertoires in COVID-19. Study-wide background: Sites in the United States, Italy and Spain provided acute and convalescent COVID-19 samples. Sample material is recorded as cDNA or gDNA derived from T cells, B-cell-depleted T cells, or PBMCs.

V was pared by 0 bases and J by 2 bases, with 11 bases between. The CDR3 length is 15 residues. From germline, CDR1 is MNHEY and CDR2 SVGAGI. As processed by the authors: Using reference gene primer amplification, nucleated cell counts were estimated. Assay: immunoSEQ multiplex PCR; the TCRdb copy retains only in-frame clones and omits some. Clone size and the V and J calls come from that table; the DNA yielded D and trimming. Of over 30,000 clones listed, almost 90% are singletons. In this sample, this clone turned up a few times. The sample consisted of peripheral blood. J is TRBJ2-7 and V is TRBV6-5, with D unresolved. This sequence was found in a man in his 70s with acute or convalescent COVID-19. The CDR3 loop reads CASSYSPGSTYEQYF. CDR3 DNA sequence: TGTGCCAGCAGTTACTCCCCAGGATCAACCTACGAGCAGTACTTC.